This is a list of T cell receptor beta chains from one sample in a study of blood T cell repertoires in COVID-19. Sequencing was performed with immunoSEQ multiplex PCR; in TCRdb, only in-frame clones are kept and a portion is missing. The sample contains 450,000 or so clones, nearly 90% of which appear only once. Source material: peripheral blood. The receptor source for this set is a man aged 18 to 35 with COVID-19, enrolled during active disease. Both conserved end residues are part of each CDR3. The D gene is left open where the match is weak. The listing skips clone size in some rows; elsewhere it reads once, few, many or a size class.

v_gene,d_gene,j_gene,abundance,CDR3aa,CDR3nt
TRBV5-1,.,TRBJ2-7,.,CASSLRGYEQYF,TGCGCCAGCAGCTTACGGGGGTACGAGCAGTACTTC
TRBV7-9,TRBD1,TRBJ2-3,.,CASSPQTGVKTDTQYF,TGTGCCAGCAGCCCCCAGACAGGGGTGAAAACAGATACGCAGTATTTT
TRBV7-3,TRBD2,TRBJ2-5,.,CASSKTSGRLRGWETQYF,TGTGCCAGCAGCAAAACTAGCGGGAGGCTACGGGGCTGGGAGACCCAGTACTTC
TRBV5-1,.,TRBJ2-7,.,CASSLGSRVGYKVFYEQYF,TGCGCCAGCAGCTTGGGGTCGCGGGTGGGTTATAAGGTTTTCTACGAGCAGTACTTC
TRBV5-5,TRBD2,TRBJ2-3,.,CASSLSVAGGRDTQYF,TGTGCCAGCAGCTTGTCAGTAGCGGGGGGGCGTGATACGCAGTATTTT
TRBV5-4,TRBD2,TRBJ2-7,.,CAFRLAGVEEQYF,TGTGCCTTCCGACTAGCGGGAGTAGAAGAGCAGTACTTC
TRBV7-8,TRBD2,TRBJ2-1,.,CASSSNRKGLAGYNEQFF,TGTGCCAGCAGCTCCAATCGAAAGGGACTAGCGGGTTACAATGAGCAGTTCTTC
TRBV11-3,TRBD2,TRBJ2-3,.,CASSDSGVSTDTQYF,TGTGCCAGCAGTGATAGCGGGGTTAGCACAGATACGCAGTATTTT
TRBV7-3,.,TRBJ1-1,.,CASGVGLDTEAFF,TGTGCCAGCGGGGTGGGGCTGGACACTGAAGCTTTCTTT
TRBV2,TRBD1,TRBJ1-2,.,CASSKDRYYGYTF,TGTGCCAGCAGTAAGGACAGGTACTATGGCTACACCTTC
TRBV10-1,.,TRBJ2-3,.,CASSEAQRAFTDTQYF,TGCGCCAGCAGTGAGGCCCAGCGGGCCTTCACAGATACGCAGTATTTT
TRBV19,.,TRBJ1-4,.,CASSIRRRPATNEKLFF,TGTGCCAGTAGTATAAGGAGAAGACCAGCAACTAATGAAAAACTGTTTTTT
TRBV7-9,.,TRBJ2-3,.,CAGTSGSSTDTQYF,TGTGCCGGAACATCAGGGTCTAGCACAGATACGCAGTATTTT
TRBV2,.,TRBJ1-1,.,CASSERFVGRGGTEAFF,TGTGCCAGCAGTGAAAGGTTCGTGGGGAGGGGTGGTACTGAAGCTTTCTTT
TRBV2,TRBD2,TRBJ2-1,once,CASTVWASGGMDEQFF,TGTGCCAGCACCGTTTGGGCTAGCGGGGGGATGGATGAGCAGTTCTTC
TRBV5-5,TRBD1,TRBJ1-2,.,CASRTTGAANYGYTF,TGTGCCAGCAGGACTACAGGGGCGGCTAACTATGGCTACACCTTC
TRBV13,TRBD1,TRBJ1-2,.,CASSLVTGGGYTF,TGTGCCAGCAGCTTAGTCACAGGGGGTGGCTACACCTTC
TRBV2,TRBD2,TRBJ2-7,.,CASSLAGGIDEQYF,TGTGCCAGCAGTCTAGCGGGAGGTATAGACGAGCAGTACTTC
TRBV19,TRBD1,TRBJ1-3,.,CASSLEQGTRNTIYF,TGTGCCAGTAGTTTAGAACAGGGGACGAGAAACACCATATATTTT
TRBV18,TRBD1,TRBJ1-6,.,CASSPGGQGADSPLHF,TGTGCCAGCTCACCGGGGGGACAGGGGGCTGATTCACCCCTCCACTTT
TRBV9,TRBD2,TRBJ2-1,.,CASSPTSGSGGEQFF,TGTGCCAGCAGCCCGACTAGCGGGAGCGGAGGTGAGCAGTTCTTC
TRBV7-2,TRBD2,TRBJ2-3,once,CASSLVGSGSSTDTQYF,TGTGCCAGCAGCTTAGTTGGTAGCGGGTCTAGCACAGATACGCAGTATTTT
TRBV5-6,TRBD1,TRBJ1-2,.,CASRSGGHGYTF,TGTGCCAGCAGGTCAGGGGGACATGGCTACACCTTC
TRBV7-3,TRBD2,TRBJ2-1,few,CASSPAGGSWNEQFF,TGTGCCAGCAGCCCCGCCGGGGGGAGCTGGAATGAGCAGTTCTTC
TRBV19,.,TRBJ1-1,.,CASSYGTTTEAFF,TGTGCCAGTAGTTACGGGACTACGACTGAAGCTTTCTTT
TRBV19,.,TRBJ1-1,.,CATGFLNTEAFF,TGTGCCACGGGATTTTTGAACACTGAAGCTTTCTTT
TRBV29-1,.,TRBJ2-7,.,CSVEVRGASSYEQYF,TGCAGCGTTGAAGTCAGGGGGGCCAGCTCCTACGAGCAGTACTTC
TRBV27,.,TRBJ2-1,.,CASTPRLGYNEQFF,TGTGCCAGCACCCCGAGGTTAGGTTACAATGAGCAGTTCTTC